These 20 T cell receptor beta chains originate from one sample sequenced in a study of T cells in tumors after PD-1 blockade. Produced via immunoSEQ multiplex PCR; TCRdb's table is partial and in-frame only. This sample has around 12,000 clones, with 63% found just once. Material: tumor tissue, obtained before anti-PD-1 treatment. All receptors derive from a human donor with cutaneous squamous cell carcinoma.

The gene calls are TRBV19 and TRBJ1-5, with 8 nucleotides matching TRBD1. V trimming: 4 bases; J trimming: 1 base; junction bases outside the gene matches: 9. The CDR3 has 17 amino acids. Germline values: CDR1 LNHDA, CDR2 SQIVND (reference sequence). CDR3 loop: CASSKIGQGTSNQPQHF. The DNA for the CDR3 is TGTGCCAGTAGTAAAATTGGACAGGGTACCAGCAATCAGCCCCAGCATTTT.

This rearrangement joins TRBV6-6 to TRBJ2-7; D uncertain. From germline, CDR1 is MNHNY and CDR2 SVGAGI (reference sequence). The CDR3 is 13 residues long. Trimming pared 2 bases from V and 0 bases from J, leaving 5 bases between. The chain's CDR3 is CASSYGGSYEQYF. CDR3 in DNA: TGTGCCAGCAGTTACGGTGGCTCCTACGAGCAGTACTTC.

By its share, this clone is medium-sized (0.01 to 0.1%). The rearrangement joins TRBV6-5 to TRBJ1-2; 7 bases align to TRBD1. The CDR3 length is 14 residues. The trim removed 5 bases at V and 5 bases at J, leaving 8 bases unmatched. CDR1 MNHEY and CDR2 SVGAGI come from the germline V gene. The CDR3 region is CASSRGGQPYGYTF. The CDR3, as DNA: TGTGCCAGCAGTAGAGGGGGCCAGCCTTATGGCTACACCTTC.

This clone ranks as medium-sized. The chain has TRBV7-2 and TRBJ2-7; possibly TRBD1 or TRBD2 for D (5 bases each). The germline V gene encodes CDR1 SGHTA and CDR2 FQGNSA. The CDR3 extends over 14 amino acids. Trimming removed 1 base at V and 3 bases at J, with 10 bases between. In nucleotides, the CDR3 is TGTGCCAGCAGCTTAGGGGGGAATAGCTACGAGCAGTACTTC. Translating gives CASSLGGNSYEQYF.

The chain joins TRBV14 to TRBJ2-2; D gene unclear. The V end was cut by 3 bases, the J end by 2 bases, with 7 bases between. Germline-derived CDR1 and CDR2 are SGHDN and FVKESK. There are 14 residues in the CDR3. CDR3 sequence (DNA): TGTGCCAGCAGCCACCATGACAACACCGGGGAGCTGTTTTTT. This encodes CASSHHDNTGELFF.

J is TRBJ1-4 and V is TRBV5-1, with TRBD1 identical over 10 bases. V was clipped by 4 bases and J by 0 bases; unmatched bases: 15. Germline values: CDR1 SGHRS, CDR2 YFSETQ. The CDR3 is 20 residues long. Here the CDR3 DNA reads TGCGCCAGCAGCGTCCTTCCTGTCGGGACAGGGGCCCCAACTAATGAAAAACTGTTTTTT. Amino acid sequence: CASSVLPVGTGAPTNEKLFF.

The gene calls are TRBV19 and TRBJ1-1; D might be TRBD1 (5 bases). Germline CDR1 reads LNHDA; CDR2 reads SQIVND (reference sequence). There are 18 residues in the CDR3. Trimming took 0 bases from V and 2 from J, leaving 19 bases between them. The CDR3 nucleotides read TGTGCCAGTAGTATAGATCAGGGTAGCAGCCAGATAAACACTGAAGCTTTCTTT. It yields the protein CASSIDQGSSQINTEAFF.

The rearrangement uses TRBV12-5 and TRBJ1-2, with D tentatively TRBD1 (6 bases). The CDR3 length is 15 residues. CDR1 is LGHNT and CDR2 is FRNRAP in the germline V gene. Trimming took 6 bases from V and 3 from J, leaving 17 bases between them. In DNA form, the CDR3 reads TGTGCTAGTGGCAATGGACAGCCAGGGGACTATGGCTACACCTTC. This translates into CASGNGQPGDYGYTF.

This clone was seen more than once but under ten times. This chain links TRBV5-1 with TRBJ1-5, with D unclear. Germline V gives CDR1 SGHRS, CDR2 YFSETQ. The CDR3 sequence is 15 residues long. V shed 0 bases and J shed 1 base, with 8 bases lying between them. The CDR3 bases are TGCGCCAGCAGCTTGGGGGCGGAAAGCAATCAGCCCCAGCATTTT. Translation gives CASSLGAESNQPQHF. The full variable domain, in which reference TRBV5-1 and TRBJ1-5 provide the parts outside the CDR3, is KAGVTQTPRYLIKTRGQQVTLSCSPISGHRSVSWYQQTPGQGLQFLFEYFSETQRNKGNFPGRFSGRQFSNSRSEMNVSTLELGDSALYLCASSLGAESNQPQHFGDGTRLSIL.

J is TRBJ1-4 and V is TRBV5-6, with 8 bases lining up with TRBD1. Germline V gene lookup returns CDR1 SGHDT and CDR2 YYEEEE. The junction had 10 bases not matched to a gene; V was cut back by 2 bases and J by 1 base. This CDR3 comprises 18 residues. DNA for the CDR3: TGTGCCAGCAGCTTCGTCCAGGGGGCATCCTTAACTAATGAAAAACTGTTTTTT. This codes for CASSFVQGASLTNEKLFF.

This rearrangement joins TRBV30 to TRBJ2-7; 8 bases agree with TRBD2. V lost 4 bases, J lost 0 bases, and 8 bases stayed unmatched. Germline assignment: CDR1 GTSNPN and CDR2 SVGIG (reference sequence). This CDR3 comprises 15 residues. CDR3 DNA: TGTGCCTGGATCAACGGGAGGGATCCCTCCTACGAGCAGTACTTC. This codes for CAWINGRDPSYEQYF.

This sequence joins TRBV2 and TRBJ2-6; TRBD1 matches at 9 bases. The CDR3 is made up of 16 amino acids. Looked up from germline, CDR1 is SNHLY and CDR2 is FYNNEI. Trimming cost V 6 bases and J 3 bases; bases outside gene matches: 6. The CDR3 spells CASRITGGGGANVLTF. The CDR3, as DNA: TGTGCCAGCAGGATAACAGGGGGCGGTGGGGCCAACGTCCTGACTTTC.

This clone appeared a few times. The chain joins TRBV9 to TRBJ1-1, with D possibly TRBD1 on 5 matching bases. The CDR3 totals 15 residues. Germline CDR1 SGDLS, CDR2 YYNGEE. V lost 4 bases to trimming and J lost 2 bases, with 15 bases between them. The CDR3 DNA sequence: TGTGCCAGCAGCCCGCAGGGACTGACTAACACTGAAGCTTTCTTT. This codes for CASSPQGLTNTEAFF.

This chain uses TRBV5-1 with TRBJ2-1; D unclear. The CDR3 loop spans 17 amino acids. CDR1 is SGHRS, CDR2 YFSETQ, per germline. The V end lost 3 bases, the J end lost 5 bases, and 21 bases lay between the germline ends. CDR3 DNA: TGCGCCAGCAGCTGGGTTAAAGACCTCCTGGCCCACAATGAGCAGTTCTTC. Protein: CASSWVKDLLAHNEQFF.

V gene TRBV2 combines with J gene TRBJ2-1, with 11 bases matching TRBD2. Germline CDR1 reads SNHLY; CDR2 reads FYNNEI. The CDR3 has 18 residues. With 8 bases clipped from V and 8 bases from J, the junction kept 20 bases outside the gene matches. The CDR3 loop reads CASLIGLAGGRGKHEQFF. CDR3 bases: TGTGCCAGCCTCATAGGCCTAGCGGGGGGCCGCGGGAAACATGAGCAGTTCTTC.

The V gene is TRBV12-5, the J gene TRBJ1-4; D remains ambiguous. Trimming removed 1 base from V and 0 bases from J, with 9 bases in between. The CDR3 length is 16 residues. CDR1 LGHNT and CDR2 FRNRAP come from the germline V gene. CDR3 region: CASGLGKLSTNEKLFF. The CDR3 nucleotides read TGTGCTAGTGGTTTGGGGAAGTTGTCAACTAATGAAAAACTGTTTTTT. Supplemented by reference TRBV12-5 and TRBJ1-4, the full variable domain reads DARVTQTPRHKVTEMGQEVTMRCQPILGHNTVFWYRQTMMQGLELLAYFRNRAPLDDSGMPKDRFSAEMPDATLATLKIQPSEPRDSAVYFCASGLGKLSTNEKLFFGSGTQLSVL.

CDR3 coding DNA: TGTGCCAGCAGCGTGGGGACAGTTGACAATGAGCAGTTCTTC. Encoded protein: CASSVGTVDNEQFF. V gene TRBV9 combines with J gene TRBJ2-1; TRBD1 agrees at 7 bases. The junction had 4 bases not matched to a gene; V was cut back by 2 bases and J by 5 bases. Germline CDR1 reads SGDLS; CDR2 reads YYNGEE. CDR3 length: 14 amino acids.

By sample fraction, this clone is medium-sized. The genes are TRBV19 and TRBJ2-1; 9 nucleotides align to TRBD2. CDR3 length: 14 amino acids. The ends lost 3 bases at V and 9 bases at J; junction bases unmatched: 6. Germline V gene lookup returns CDR1 LNHDA and CDR2 SQIVND (reference sequence). The CDR3 DNA follows: TGTGCCAGTAGTATCCTAGCGGGAAACCCTGAGCAGTTCTTC. Its protein product is CASSILAGNPEQFF.

The table lists this clone with a few counts. The J gene is TRBJ2-5, the V gene TRBV10-3; D unclear. Per germline, CDR1 ENHRY and CDR2 SYGVKD. CDR3 length: 12 residues. V was trimmed by 3 bases and J by 6 bases, leaving 8 bases between them. The CDR3 protein is CAISEAEQTQYF. The CDR3 region has the DNA TGTGCCATCAGTGAAGCCGAACAGACCCAGTACTTC.

J is TRBJ2-5 and V is TRBV7-9; D unresolved. V was shortened by 10 bases and J by 9 bases, with 15 bases between the two germline ends. The CDR3 is 11 residues long. Germline V gives CDR1 SEHNR, CDR2 FQNEAQ (reference sequence). For the CDR3, the DNA is TGTGCCATCCCGGGCCGACCGGCCCAGTACTTC. It is translated as CAIPGRPAQYF.